Following are 19 T cell receptor beta chains from one sample sequenced in a study of circulating CD8 cells and anti-PD-1 response in melanoma. Using around 16 ng of total RNA, TCR libraries were made with the QIAseq Immune Repertoire TCR panel. TCRdb processed the reads anew with MiXCR; each CDR3 protein has one entry. The sample includes about 1,100 distinct CDR3 sequences, approximately 9.2% of them seen just once. Four subsets defined by PD-1 and/or TIGIT were sorted from live CD3+CD8+TCRalphabeta+ cells. Source: CD8+ T cells from PBMCs, taken at baseline or after one month of anti-PD-1 therapy (not recorded which). These receptors all come from a human donor with melanoma.

This clonotype is categorized as large. The chain joins TRBV5-8 to TRBJ2-1, with D perhaps matching TRBD1 or TRBD2 (5 bases each). The V end was cut by 1 base, the J end by 10 bases, with 9 bases between. Per germline, CDR1 SGHTS and CDR2 YDEGEE. The CDR3 loop spans 12 amino acids. The CDR3 nucleotides are TGTGCCAGCAGCTTGTCGGGACCAGAGCAGTTCTTC. This gives the protein CASSLSGPEQFF.

This clonotype rates as large. The chain links TRBV20-1 to TRBJ2-5, with 7 bases fitting TRBD2. The J segment lost 2 bases and the V segment lost 2 bases, leaving 8 bases of the junction unmatched. This CDR3 comprises 15 residues. CDR1 DFQATT and CDR2 SNEGSKA come from the germline V gene (reference sequence). Written as DNA, the CDR3 is TGCAGTGCTAGAAGGGCGGGGGAGTTGCAAGAGACCCAGTACTTC. It is translated as CSARRAGELQETQYF.

In this sample, this clonotype is large. This chain links TRBV4-1 with TRBJ1-6; possibly TRBD1 for D (5 bases). CDR1 is MGHRA and CDR2 is YSYEKL in the germline V gene. The CDR3 is made up of 17 amino acids. Trimming pared 3 bases from V and 8 bases from J, leaving 20 bases between. The CDR3 bases are TGCGCCAGCAGCCAGGAAAGTGGGGGGATAAATTATTCACCCCTCCACTTT. This translates into CASSQESGGINYSPLHF.

By share of the sample, this clonotype is medium-sized. The chain joins TRBV30 to TRBJ2-1; 10 bases align to TRBD2. V trimming: 1 base; J trimming: 8 bases; junction bases outside the gene matches: 5. Germline V lookup: CDR1 GTSNPN, CDR2 SVGIG (reference sequence). This CDR3 contains 14 residues. The DNA of the CDR3 is TGTGCCTGGAGTGCTAGCGGGGGTTTCGATGAGCAGTTCTTC. As protein: CAWSASGGFDEQFF.

Sample share makes this clonotype large (0.1 to 1%). J is TRBJ2-2 and V is TRBV28; TRBD2 matches at 10 bases. The CDR3 has 16 amino acids. With V trimmed by 5 bases and J by 2 bases, 5 bases remained unmatched. The germline V gene encodes CDR1 MDHEN and CDR2 SYDVKM. CDR3 nucleotides: TGTGCCAGCAGTACCCCTAGCGGGGGTAACACCGGGGAGCTGTTTTTT. Protein sequence: CASSTPSGGNTGELFF.

In its sample, this clonotype ranks as large. CDR3 DNA sequence: TGTGCCAGCCGATACTTGGGCTACGAGCAGTACTTC. It yields the protein CASRYLGYEQYF. The chain uses TRBV28 and TRBJ2-7, with D hard to call. Germline values: CDR1 MDHEN, CDR2 SYDVKM. Trimming removed 8 bases at V and 3 bases at J, with 11 bases between. CDR3 length: 12 residues. Full variable domain (missing parts from reference TRBV28 and TRBJ2-7): DVKVTQSSRYLVKRTGEKVFLECVQDMDHENMFWYRQDPGLGLRLIYFSYDVKMKEKGDIPEGYSVSREKKERFSLILESASTNQTSMYLCASRYLGYEQYFGPGTRLTVT.

This clonotype is deemed medium-sized. The chain recombines TRBV6-1 with TRBJ1-2; D perhaps matches TRBD1 (6 bases). V was pared by 4 bases and J by 4 bases, with 13 bases between. The CDR3 is 14 amino acids. The germline V gene has CDR1 MNHNS and CDR2 SASEGT. The CDR3 reads CASSGLGAVYGYTF. The CDR3 DNA reads TGTGCCAGCAGTGGCCTGGGGGCGGTCTATGGCTACACCTTC.

This clonotype is labeled as medium-sized. The gene calls are TRBV5-8 and TRBJ2-7; no definite D call. CDR3 length: 11 residues. Trimming cost V 0 bases and J 3 bases, with 1 base left between them. The germline V gene has CDR1 SGHTS and CDR2 YDEGEE. CDR3 region: CASSLGYEQYF. DNA for the CDR3: TGTGCCAGCAGCTTGGGCTACGAGCAGTACTTC.

This clonotype is labeled as large. V usage is TRBV11-2 and J usage is TRBJ2-2, with a weak D call TRBD2 (6 bases). This CDR3 is built from 13 residues. The V end was cut by 5 bases, the J end by 5 bases, with 9 bases between. Germline V gene lookup returns CDR1 SGHAT and CDR2 FQNNGV. The CDR3 loop is CASSEGLTGELFF. The DNA of the CDR3 is TGTGCCAGCAGCGAAGGACTAACCGGGGAGCTGTTTTTT.

This clonotype is deemed large. The J gene is TRBJ1-2, the V gene TRBV2; weak D call: TRBD1 (6 bases). V was trimmed by 6 bases and J by 3 bases, leaving 11 bases between them. Germline V CDR1 and CDR2: SNHLY, FYNNEI. This CDR3 is 13 amino acids long. CDR3 sequence: CASRAGVDYGYTF. The CDR3 DNA follows: TGTGCCAGCAGGGCAGGGGTGGACTATGGCTACACCTTC.

Relative to its sample, this clonotype is large (0.1 to 1%). V and J are TRBV28 and TRBJ1-5; no firm D call. V was trimmed by 6 bases and J by 4 bases, leaving 10 bases between them. Germline lookup yields CDR1 MDHEN and CDR2 SYDVKM. The length of the CDR3 is 13 residues. The CDR3 DNA is TGTGCCAGCAGCACGACGGGGAATCAGCCCCAGCATTTT. It specifies CASSTTGNQPQHF.

This clonotype was counted a few times. This may be a read error: a much more frequent sequence differs by one nucleotide. J is TRBJ2-1 and V is TRBV6-5; maybe TRBD2 (5 bases). This CDR3 region has 15 residues. The germline V gene encodes CDR1 MNHEY and CDR2 SVGAGI. CDR3 in amino acids: CVSSYGQDWRNEQFF. As DNA, the CDR3 is TGTGTCAGCAGTTACGGGCAGGACTGGCGCAATGAGCAGTTCTTC.

To note about this clonotype: A clone one base away is much larger, so this may be a read error. The chain employs TRBV19 and TRBJ2-3; no reliable D call. V lost 6 bases, J lost 6 bases, and 19 bases lay in between. Germline CDR1 is LNHDA and CDR2 is SQIVND (reference sequence). The CDR3 runs 15 residues. CDR3 bases: TGTGCCAGTAGGCACATTCTTGGGGATGGTGATACGCAGTATTTT. Translated: CASRHILGDGDTQYF.

Sample share makes this clonotype large. V and J are TRBV2 and TRBJ2-2; perhaps TRBD1 as D (6 bases). Germline lookup yields CDR1 SNHLY and CDR2 FYNNEI. This CDR3 spans 13 amino acids. V was trimmed by 7 bases and J by 3 bases, leaving 9 bases between them. CDR3 DNA sequence: TGTGCCAGCATCAACAGGGACACCGGGGAGCTGTTTTTT. It encodes CASINRDTGELFF.

This clonotype is labeled as large. The V and J genes are TRBV7-3 and TRBJ2-3; D uncertain. Trimming pared 5 bases from V and 4 bases from J, leaving 10 bases between. Germline CDR1 reads SGHTA; CDR2 reads FQGTGA. The CDR3 has 13 residues. CDR3 sequence reads: CASSLAIADTQYF. CDR3 nucleotides: TGTGCCAGCAGCCTCGCTATCGCAGATACGCAGTATTTT.

This clonotype has just one count. The conserved phenylalanine or tryptophan normally closing the CDR3 is absent here, so this likely arose from a read error. The chain couples TRBV5-4 to TRBJ2-3; D call uncertain. Germline CDR1 reads SGHNT; CDR2 reads YYREEE (reference sequence). CDR3 size: 13 residues. The CDR3 sequence is CASSEKSTDTQYL. The CDR3 bases are TGTGCCAGCAGCGAGAAAAGCACAGATACACAGTATTTA.

The V gene is TRBV5-8, the J gene TRBJ2-1, with D hard to call. There are 13 residues in the CDR3. Deletions cut 0 bases from V and 8 bases from J, with 9 bases between. The germline V gene encodes CDR1 SGHTS and CDR2 YDEGEE. CDR3 residues: CASSLAMRDEQFF. DNA for the CDR3: TGTGCCAGCAGCTTGGCCATGCGCGATGAGCAGTTCTTC.

By sample fraction, this clonotype is large (0.1 to 1%). The chain uses TRBV19 and TRBJ2-4; possibly TRBD1 for D (6 bases). The V end was cut by 5 bases, the J end by 1 base, with 33 bases between. Per the germline V gene, CDR1 is LNHDA and CDR2 is SQIVND (reference sequence). The length of the CDR3 is 22 residues. CDR3 in DNA: TGTGCCAGTAGTCTCCAGCCGGGATCGACAGGAGAATCGATGGTGGCCAAAAACATTCAGTACTTC. This encodes CASSLQPGSTGESMVAKNIQYF.

This clonotype is large. This CDR3 is CASSLGGNYHEQYF. The CDR3 DNA reads TGTGCCAGCAGCTTGGGTGGCAACTACCACGAGCAGTACTTC. The chain uses TRBV5-6 and TRBJ2-7; D call uncertain. This CDR3 comprises 14 residues. The ends were cut back, 0 bases at V and 5 bases at J, with 12 bases in the middle. Germline V CDR1 and CDR2: SGHDT, YYEEEE.